The 30 T cell receptor beta chains below all came from one sample that was sequenced in a study of beta chain features in type 1 diabetes. Study-wide results and caveats: Among patients with Type 1 diabetes, TCRB CDR3s were moderately but significantly shorter in every one of the four CD4+ subsets.

The entirety of the isolated RNA underwent reverse transcription, so expressed TCRB transcripts were sequenced. Produced via immunoSEQ multiplex PCR; TCRdb's table is partial and in-frame only. The table includes approximately 170,000 clones, roughly 7.1% detected once. Antigens for these TCRs are unknown. The sequenced material came from central memory CD4+ T cells from blood. All receptors come from a middle-aged woman with type 1 diabetes.

The chain links TRBV19 to TRBJ2-5, with D perhaps TRBD1 (5 bases). Germline V gene sequence: CDR1 LNHDA, CDR2 SQIVND (reference sequence). The CDR3 is made up of 12 amino acids. V lost 6 bases to trimming and J lost 5 bases, with 10 bases between them. For the CDR3, the DNA is TGTGCCAGTAGCAGGGTCAGGGAGACCCAGTACTTC. Translated, it gives CASSRVRETQYF.

This clone came up a few times. The chain uses TRBV29-1 and TRBJ1-2; 10 bases align to TRBD1. CDR1 and CDR2 from the germline V gene are SQVTM and ANQGSEA. V trimming: 0 bases; J trimming: 8 bases; junction bases outside the gene matches: 6. The CDR3 totals 14 residues. CDR3 bases: TGCAGCGTTGAAGATCAGGACAGGGGGTCAGGCTACACCTTC. Protein: CSVEDQDRGSGYTF.

This clone has more than one count but fewer than ten. The CDR3 region has the DNA TGTGCCAGCAGCCTCCAGGGACAGGGAAATTCACCCCTCCACTTT. Amino acid sequence: CASSLQGQGNSPLHF. The chain employs TRBV7-9 and TRBJ1-6, with 9 bases that match TRBD1. Losses at the gene ends were 5 bases for V and 7 bases for J; bases not matched to a gene: 6. Germline loops: CDR1 SEHNR, CDR2 FQNEAQ (reference sequence). The CDR3 has 15 amino acids.

The rearrangement links TRBV28 to TRBJ1-6; 7 positions match TRBD1. With V trimmed by 10 bases and J by 6 bases, 12 bases remained unmatched. Looked up from germline, CDR1 is MDHEN and CDR2 is SYDVKM. CDR3 length equals 15 residues. The CDR3 sequence: CATRGLQGTNSPLHF. In DNA, the CDR3 is TGTGCCACCCGAGGATTACAGGGGACTAATTCACCCCTCCACTTT.

The rearrangement uses TRBV2 and TRBJ1-5, with 7 positions matching TRBD1. This CDR3 has 15 amino acids. Per germline, CDR1 SNHLY and CDR2 FYNNEI. The V gene end was trimmed by 5 bases and the J gene end by 1 base; junction bases not matched to a gene: 5. The CDR3 here is CASSYDRVSNQPQHF. The DNA of the CDR3 is TGTGCCAGCAGTTACGACAGGGTCAGCAATCAGCCCCAGCATTTT.

This clone appeared a few times. CDR3 region: CASRGLAGGPNTGELFF. The CDR3 DNA is TGCGCCAGCAGGGGACTAGCGGGGGGACCGAACACCGGGGAGCTGTTTTTT. The genes are TRBV5-1 and TRBJ2-2, with 15 bases that match TRBD2. Germline assignment: CDR1 SGHRS and CDR2 YFSETQ. The CDR3 runs 17 residues. V lost 5 bases and J lost 0; bases outside the gene matches: 2. Together with reference TRBV5-1 and TRBJ2-2, the CDR3 gives the full variable domain: KAGVTQTPRYLIKTRGQQVTLSCSPISGHRSVSWYQQTPGQGLQFLFEYFSETQRNKGNFPGRFSGRQFSNSRSEMNVSTLELGDSALYLCASRGLAGGPNTGELFFGEGSRLTVL.

This clone was counted between two and nine times. The chain carries TRBV9 and TRBJ1-6, with 9 bases matching TRBD1. The V gene's germline CDR1 is SGDLS and CDR2 YYNGEE. With 4 bases clipped from V and 9 bases from J, the junction kept 8 bases outside the gene matches. The CDR3 is made up of 15 amino acids. CDR3 residues: CASSTRTGVGSPLHF. The CDR3 bases are TGTGCCAGCAGCACCCGGACAGGGGTCGGTTCACCCCTCCACTTT.

This clone has only a few counts. The chain joins TRBV27 to TRBJ2-7; D perhaps matches TRBD2 (6 bases). The CDR3 is 14 residues long. Trimming left V 8 bases short and J 7 bases short, with 21 bases between. Germline V lookup: CDR1 MNHEY, CDR2 SMNVEV (reference sequence). The chain's CDR3 is CASRLEHTIGEQYF. The CDR3 DNA is TGTGCCAGCCGACTAGAACATACGATTGGGGAGCAGTACTTC.

Only a few counts were recorded for this clone. This sequence joins TRBV19 and TRBJ2-7; D not resolved. Germline CDR1 is LNHDA and CDR2 is SQIVND (reference sequence). Trimming removed 6 bases from V and 5 bases from J, with 17 bases in between. The CDR3 covers 14 residues. The CDR3 is CASRPRHPTNEQYF. CDR3 DNA sequence: TGTGCCAGTAGACCTCGTCACCCTACCAACGAGCAGTACTTC. The variable domain in full, completed from reference TRBV19 and TRBJ2-7, reads DGGITQSPKYLFRKEGQNVTLSCEQNLNHDAMYWYRQDPGQGLRLIYYSQIVNDFQKGDIAEGYSVSREKKESFPLTVTSAQKNPTAFYLCASRPRHPTNEQYFGPGTRLTVT.

This clone appeared a few times. The V call is TRBV7-2, the J call TRBJ2-1; no clear D gene. Germline V CDR1 and CDR2: SGHTA, FQGNSA. Trimming cost V 1 base and J 4 bases, with 14 bases left between them. The length of the CDR3 is 16 residues. CDR3: CASSLGLRIPYNEQFF. The DNA for the CDR3 is TGTGCCAGCAGCTTAGGACTTCGAATTCCTTACAATGAGCAGTTCTTC. Full variable domain (missing parts from reference TRBV7-2 and TRBJ2-1): GAGVSQSPSNKVTEKGKDVELRCDPISGHTALYWYRQSLGQGLEFLIYFQGNSAPDKSGLPSDRFSAERTGGSVSTLTIQRTQQEDSAVYLCASSLGLRIPYNEQFFGPGTRLTVL.

This clone has at least ten counts. The V gene is TRBV29-1, the J gene TRBJ2-7, with TRBD1 matching 9 bases. The V gene end was trimmed by 5 bases and the J gene end by 5 bases; junction bases not matched to a gene: 4. Germline-derived CDR1 and CDR2 are SQVTM and ANQGSEA. The CDR3 is made up of 12 amino acids. CDR3 bases: TGCAGCGTTATCCGGGACAGGGACGAGCAGTACTTC. It encodes CSVIRDRDEQYF.

CDR3 sequence: CASSAPGGRTEAFF. The DNA of the CDR3 is TGTGCCAGCAGCGCTCCAGGGGGCAGGACTGAAGCTTTCTTT. V gene TRBV5-5 combines with J gene TRBJ1-1, with 8 bases identical to TRBD1. In germline, CDR1 is SGHKS, CDR2 YYEKEE (reference sequence). There are 14 residues in the CDR3. Trimming removed 4 bases from V and 5 bases from J; junction bases left unmatched: 7.

This chain links TRBV4-1 with TRBJ2-3, with 8 bases lining up with TRBD2. Germline values: CDR1 MGHRA, CDR2 YSYEKL. The CDR3 runs 17 residues. The ends lost 0 bases at V and 4 bases at J; junction bases unmatched: 9. The chain's CDR3 is CASSQEGAGGRADTQYF. CDR3 nucleotide sequence: TGCGCCAGCAGCCAAGAAGGTGCGGGAGGAAGGGCAGATACGCAGTATTTT.

This clone has more than one count but fewer than ten. The chain employs TRBV9 and TRBJ1-5; D is unresolved. Germline CDR1 SGDLS, CDR2 YYNGEE. CDR3 size: 13 residues. V lost 0 bases to trimming and J lost 5 bases, with 6 bases between them. For the CDR3, the DNA is TGTGCCAGCAGCGTAGGTCGGGATCAGCCCCAGCATTTT. Its translation: CASSVGRDQPQHF.

This clone has just a few counts. V and J are TRBV30 and TRBJ1-1, with D tentatively TRBD1 (6 bases). CDR3 length: 11 amino acids. Germline V gene data show CDR1 as GTSNPN and CDR2 as SVGIG (reference sequence). The V end lost 2 bases, the J end lost 7 bases, and 8 bases lay between the germline ends. CDR3 sequence: CAWSPQGEAFF. The DNA of the CDR3 is TGTGCCTGGAGTCCACAGGGTGAAGCTTTCTTT. Looking up the rest from reference TRBV30 and TRBJ1-1 gives the full variable domain: SQTIHQWPATLVQPVGSPLSLECTVEGTSNPNLYWYRQAAGRGLQLLFYSVGIGQISSEVPQNLSASRPQDRQFILSSKKLLLSDSGFYLCAWSPQGEAFFGQGTRLTVV.

This clone was counted between two and nine times. This chain joins TRBV5-1 and TRBJ2-7, with D maybe TRBD2 (6 bases). Per germline, CDR1 SGHRS and CDR2 YFSETQ. CDR3 size: 14 residues. Deletions cut 6 bases from V and 3 bases from J, with 16 bases between. The chain's CDR3 is CASTVGRHGYEQYF. CDR3 DNA: TGCGCCAGCACGGTTGGGAGGCACGGCTACGAGCAGTACTTC.

This clone was found many times. The rearrangement uses TRBV5-1 and TRBJ2-1; 7 positions agree with TRBD1. V lost 3 bases, J lost 9 bases, and 21 bases stayed unmatched. The CDR3 is 18 amino acids. Germline-derived CDR1 and CDR2 are SGHRS and YFSETQ. The DNA of the CDR3 is TGCGCCAGCAGCTCACCCTGGGGCCGGGACAGCGTGATAGGTGAGCAGTTCTTC. This codes for CASSSPWGRDSVIGEQFF.

In this sample, this clone turned up a few times. The chain combines TRBV5-1 with TRBJ1-1, with no clear D. Germline V gene lookup returns CDR1 SGHRS and CDR2 YFSETQ. The CDR3 spans 15 residues. Trimming took off 4 bases at V and 3 bases at J, with 16 bases between the two ends. The CDR3 DNA is TGCGCCAGCAGCCCGTGGCGTCCCGGGGACACTGAAGCTTTCTTT. It encodes CASSPWRPGDTEAFF.

The chain carries TRBV7-8 and TRBJ2-7; 12 positions agree with TRBD2. The CDR3 has 16 amino acids. Germline V CDR1 and CDR2: SGHVS, FQNEAQ. V shed 6 bases, J shed 2 bases, and the junction held 8 bases outside the gene matches. DNA of the CDR3: TGTGCCAGCAGTCCGACTAGCGGGGGCCGTACCTACGAGCAGTACTTC. Translating gives CASSPTSGGRTYEQYF.

This clone has just a few counts. V and J are TRBV6-6 and TRBJ1-1; unclear D gene. With 4 bases removed from V and 4 bases from J, the gap between germline ends came to 13 bases. CDR3 size: 14 residues. Germline V gene sequence: CDR1 MNHNY, CDR2 SVGAGI (reference sequence). The DNA for the CDR3 is TGTGCCAGCAGTTCGTACCGGGAAGGCACTGAAGCTTTCTTT. It yields the protein CASSSYREGTEAFF.

Many counts were recorded for this clone. The J gene is TRBJ2-2, the V gene TRBV30, with D possibly matching TRBD1 (5 bases). The CDR3 is 14 residues long. Trimming removed 1 base at V and 3 bases at J, with 9 bases between. Per germline, CDR1 GTSNPN and CDR2 SVGIG (reference sequence). The CDR3 nucleotides read TGTGCCTGGAGTGGGGTGGGGCACACCGGGGAGCTGTTTTTT. Encoded protein: CAWSGVGHTGELFF.

By share, this clone counts as medium-sized (0.01 to 0.1%). This sequence joins TRBV29-1 and TRBJ2-1; D gene unclear. The germline gives CDR1 SQVTM, CDR2 ANQGSEA. This CDR3 spans 12 amino acids. V lost 7 bases to trimming and J lost 5 bases, with 12 bases between them. CDR3 in amino acids: CSAGASNNEQFF. CDR3 sequence (DNA): TGCAGCGCCGGAGCTAGTAACAATGAGCAGTTCTTC.

This clone appeared a few times. The V and J genes are TRBV7-8 and TRBJ1-1; no firm D call. The germline CDR1 and CDR2 sequences are SGHVS and FQNEAQ. The CDR3 contains 14 residues. Trimming removed 5 bases from V and 1 base from J, with 11 bases in between. CDR3 bases: TGTGCCAGCAGCCTCCTCGACAAGAACACTGAAGCTTTCTTT. Translating it yields CASSLLDKNTEAFF.

This clone has only a few counts. V gene TRBV4-1 combines with J gene TRBJ2-3; D is perhaps TRBD2 (6 bases). The CDR3 covers 17 residues. Germline CDR1 and CDR2: MGHRA and YSYEKL. Trimming shortened V by 1 base and J by 1 base, and 15 bases separated the two germline ends. The CDR3 spells CASSQVPGGLGTDTQYF. The CDR3 nucleotides are TGCGCCAGCAGCCAAGTCCCCGGAGGGTTGGGCACAGATACGCAGTATTTT.

The V and J genes are TRBV30 and TRBJ1-4; D is undetermined. Trimming pared 2 bases from V and 8 bases from J, leaving 15 bases between. Germline V gives CDR1 GTSNPN, CDR2 SVGIG (reference sequence). This CDR3 contains 14 residues. The CDR3 here is CAWSPLGGNEKLFF. Here the CDR3 DNA reads TGTGCCTGGAGTCCCCTCGGAGGGAACGAAAAACTGTTTTTT.

The J gene is TRBJ2-7, the V gene TRBV5-4; 7 bases match TRBD1. The junction had 0 bases not matched to a gene; V was cut back by 2 bases and J by 1 base. The CDR3 covers 13 residues. Germline V gene sequence: CDR1 SGHNT, CDR2 YYREEE (reference sequence). The CDR3 nucleotides are TGTGCCAGCAGCTTACAGGGGTCCTACGAGCAGTACTTC. Protein sequence: CASSLQGSYEQYF.

This clone came up a few times. The chain carries TRBV11-2 and TRBJ2-5; TRBD1 agrees at 11 bases. This CDR3 spans 15 amino acids. The V and J ends lost 5 bases and 5 bases, in that order; junction bases with no gene match: 7. Germline CDR1 is SGHAT and CDR2 is FQNNGV. DNA of the CDR3: TGTGCCAGCAGCGCGGACAGGGGGCATGGGGAGACCCAGTACTTC. Protein: CASSADRGHGETQYF.

This clone was recorded a few times. The chain recombines TRBV18 with TRBJ1-6, with 7 bases that match TRBD1. J was trimmed by 10 bases and V by 4 bases; bases with no gene match: 4. CDR3 size: 13 residues. Germline V gives CDR1 KGHSH, CDR2 LQKENI. CDR3 DNA: TGTGCCAGCTCACTCGACAGGGTCTCACCCCTCCACTTT. Protein: CASSLDRVSPLHF.

This chain links TRBV28 with TRBJ2-1, with 8 bases matching TRBD2. The CDR3 is made up of 15 amino acids. The junction had 6 bases not matched to a gene; V was cut back by 3 bases and J by 5 bases. The germline CDR1 and CDR2 sequences are MDHEN and SYDVKM. In DNA form, the CDR3 reads TGTGCCAGCAGTTTTGGACTAGCTGGGGACAATGAGCAGTTCTTC. It specifies CASSFGLAGDNEQFF.

This clone was counted only a few times. The chain employs TRBV7-9 and TRBJ2-2, with 9 bases that match TRBD2. The J segment lost 6 bases and the V segment lost 2 bases, leaving 7 bases of the junction unmatched. This CDR3 comprises 16 residues. CDR1 and CDR2 (germline): SEHNR, FQNEAQ (reference sequence). In nucleotides, the CDR3 is TGTGCCAGCAGCTTACTTGGCGGGAGGGCCCCCGGGGAGCTGTTTTTT. Translated, it gives CASSLLGGRAPGELFF.